The 4 T cell receptor beta chains below all came from one sample that was sequenced in a study of T-cell memory formation after mild COVID-19. TCRdb reprocessed the 5' RACE reads via MiXCR and lists one record per CDR3 protein. The sample lists about 190,000 distinct CDR3 sequences, about 27% occurring once. The material sequenced was PBMCs or a T cell subset sorted from them (not recorded which). Receptors were obtained from an adult woman who had mild COVID-19 (a few samples of this study predate the infection). Cell type and time point are not known.

V usage is TRBV7-8 and J usage is TRBJ2-5; the match to TRBD1 covers 9 bases. This CDR3 has 16 residues. Germline CDR1 is SGHVS and CDR2 is FQNEAQ. The V segment lost 3 bases and the J segment 1 base; nucleotides outside the gene matches: 6. The CDR3 is CASSFTGQGPQETQYF. CDR3 DNA: TGTGCCAGCAGCTTTACGGGACAGGGCCCCCAAGAGACCCAGTACTTC.

In this sample, this clonotype turned up a few times. The V call is TRBV3-1, the J call TRBJ2-1, with D perhaps matching TRBD2 (6 bases). The CDR3 is 16 amino acids. Trimming pared 4 bases from V and 8 bases from J, leaving 21 bases between. CDR1 is LGHDT, CDR2 YNNKEL, per germline (reference sequence). CDR3 bases: TGTGCCAGCAGCCTCGCCGCTAGCGTCCTTTATTATGAGCAGTTCTTC. Translating it yields CASSLAASVLYYEQFF.

This clonotype was seen only a few times. V usage is TRBV20-1 and J usage is TRBJ2-2, with 11 bases lining up with TRBD2. The junction had 0 bases not matched to a gene; V was cut back by 5 bases and J by 1 base. This CDR3 comprises 14 residues. The germline CDR1 and CDR2 sequences are DFQATT and SNEGSKA (reference sequence). DNA for the CDR3: TGCAGTGCTGGGACTAGCGGGAACACCGGGGAGCTGTTTTTT. It translates to CSAGTSGNTGELFF.

V gene TRBV10-3 combines with J gene TRBJ1-4; tentative D call: TRBD1 (6 bases). The CDR3 runs to 14 residues. Trimming removed 2 bases from V and 6 bases from J, with 10 bases in between. Germline V CDR1 and CDR2: ENHRY, SYGVKD. The CDR3 DNA follows: TGTGCCATCAGTGAGAGCACAGGGTATGAAAAACTGTTTTTT. Amino acids: CAISESTGYEKLFF.